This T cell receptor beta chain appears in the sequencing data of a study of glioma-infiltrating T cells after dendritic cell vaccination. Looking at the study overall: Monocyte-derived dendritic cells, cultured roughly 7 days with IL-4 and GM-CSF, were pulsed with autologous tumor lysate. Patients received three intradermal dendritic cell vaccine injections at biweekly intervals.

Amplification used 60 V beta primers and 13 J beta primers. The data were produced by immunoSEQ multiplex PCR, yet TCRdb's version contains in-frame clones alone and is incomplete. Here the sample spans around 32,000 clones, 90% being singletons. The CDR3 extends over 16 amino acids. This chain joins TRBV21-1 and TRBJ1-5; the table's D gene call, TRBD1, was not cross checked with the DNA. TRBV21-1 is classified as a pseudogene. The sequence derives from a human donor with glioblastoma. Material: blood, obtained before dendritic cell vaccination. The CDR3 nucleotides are TGTGCCAGCAGCAAAAGGAAGGGGGAATGCAATCAGCCCCAGCATTTT. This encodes CASSKRKGECNQPQHF.